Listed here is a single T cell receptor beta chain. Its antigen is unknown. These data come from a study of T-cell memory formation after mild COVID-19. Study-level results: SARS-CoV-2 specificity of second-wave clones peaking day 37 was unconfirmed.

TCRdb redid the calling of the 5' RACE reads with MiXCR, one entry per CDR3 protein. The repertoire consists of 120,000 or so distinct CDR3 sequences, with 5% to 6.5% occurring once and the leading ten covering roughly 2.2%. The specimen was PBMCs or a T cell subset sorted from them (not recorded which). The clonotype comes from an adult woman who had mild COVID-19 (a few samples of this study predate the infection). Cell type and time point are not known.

For the CDR3, the DNA is TGTGCCAGCAGCCTCGGGACAGTTAATGAGCAGTTCTTC. Translation: CASSLGTVNEQFF. The chain employs TRBV7-6 and TRBJ2-1, with 7 nucleotides matching TRBD1. CDR3 size: 13 residues. CDR1 and CDR2 (germline): SGHVS, FNYEAQ. With V trimmed by 5 bases and J by 7 bases, 5 bases remained unmatched.